The rows below give T cell receptor beta chains drawn from one sample of a study of blood T cell repertoires in COVID-19. Measured with immunoSEQ multiplex PCR; TCRdb has only the in-frame clones, and not every one. The table has over 250,000 clones, approximately 83% seen once; the top ten hold 8.5% to 9.5%. The sequenced sample was peripheral blood. All receptors come from a woman aged 45-65 years who had recovered from COVID-19. CDR3s include the opening cysteine and the closing phenylalanine or tryptophan. Fields, in order: clone size, V gene, J gene, D gene, CDR3 DNA, CDR3 protein. The D gene is left open where the match is weak. Only part of the rows carry a size: once, few, many, or a class if the clone is expanded.

once	TRBV5-5	TRBJ1-5	-	TGTGCCAGCAGCTTGCGGGGGGTGGGAGGTAGCAATCAGCCCCAGCATTTT	CASSLRGVGGSNQPQHF
-	TRBV11-2	TRBJ1-6	-	TGTGCCAGCAGCTTAGACTTGAATTCACCCCTCCACTTT	CASSLDLNSPLHF
-	TRBV5-1	TRBJ2-1	TRBD2	TGCGCCAGCAGCATACTAGCGGGAGGCAAAAATGAGCAGTTCTTC	CASSILAGGKNEQFF
-	TRBV11-1	TRBJ2-2	-	TGTGCCAGCAGCTTAATAAGCGGGTCCGGGGAGCTGTTTTTT	CASSLISGSGELFF
-	TRBV12-3/TRBV12-4	TRBJ1-1	-	TGTGCCAGCAGTTTTCAGGGGAGCCCTGAAGCTTTCTTT	CASSFQGSPEAFF
-	TRBV9	TRBJ2-3	TRBD2	TGTGCCAGCAGCATTGGACTAGCGGGGCCAGATACGCAGTATTTT	CASSIGLAGPDTQYF
-	TRBV10-3	TRBJ2-1	-	TGTTCCATCAGTGGTATGGGTAGCGGAAGCTACAATGAGCAGTTCTTC	CSISGMGSGSYNEQFF
-	TRBV4-3	TRBJ2-2	-	TGCGCCAGCAGCCAAGATCCGGGTGGGGAGCTGTTTTTT	CASSQDPGGELFF
-	TRBV9	TRBJ2-5	-	TGTGCCAGCAGCGTAGCATTGCAAGGGGGAGAGACCCAGTACTTC	CASSVALQGGETQYF
-	TRBV10-3	TRBJ1-1	TRBD1	TGTGCCATCAGTGACGGAAACAGGGGGAGCACTGAAGCTTTCTTT	CAISDGNRGSTEAFF
-	TRBV7-2	TRBJ2-3	TRBD2	TGTGCCAGCAGCTTAAATAGCGGGGCAGAGGGTACTACGCAGTATTTT	CASSLNSGAEGTTQYF
-	TRBV7-2	TRBJ1-2	-	TGTGCCAGCAGCTCTCGACAGGCTTTTCAGGGCTACACCTTC	CASSSRQAFQGYTF
once	TRBV27	TRBJ1-2	TRBD1	TGTGCCAGCAGTTTCGGGACAGACTATGGCTACACCTTC	CASSFGTDYGYTF
-	TRBV7-2	TRBJ2-1	TRBD1	TGTGCCAGCAGCGGTCGACAGGGCTACAATGAGCAGTTCTTC	CASSGRQGYNEQFF
-	TRBV21-1	TRBJ1-2	-	TGTGCCAGCAGCAAAGTCAATCAGGGATCAAGGCCTAACTATGGCTACACCTTC	CASSKVNQGSRPNYGYTF
-	TRBV5-1	TRBJ2-1	-	TGCGCCAGCAGCTTGGCCCTGAATGAGCAGTTCTTC	CASSLALNEQFF
-	TRBV29-1	TRBJ1-1	TRBD1	TGCAGCGTGAGCCGGGACAGCATGAACACTGAAGCTTTCTTT	CSVSRDSMNTEAFF
once	TRBV28	TRBJ2-2	TRBD1	TGTGCCAGCAGTTCGGGACAGGGGACCGGGGAGCTGTTTTTT	CASSSGQGTGELFF
-	TRBV5-6	TRBJ1-6	-	TGTGCCAGCAGCTCCCCTAGCGGGCCATATAATTCACCCCTCCACTTT	CASSSPSGPYNSPLHF
-	TRBV27	TRBJ1-1	TRBD1	TGTGCCAGCAGCCTCGACAGGGGAACTGAAGCTTTCTTT	CASSLDRGTEAFF
-	TRBV19	TRBJ2-4	-	TGTGCCAGTAGTGCCGCGGGACTAGCCAAAAACATTCAGTACTTC	CASSAAGLAKNIQYF
-	TRBV4-3	TRBJ2-1	TRBD2	TGCGCCAGCAGCCAAGGGACTAGCGGGGGGTATGGTGAGCAGTTCTTC	CASSQGTSGGYGEQFF
-	TRBV2	TRBJ1-3	-	TGTGCCAGCACGGGAGACTCTGGAAACACCATATATTTT	CASTGDSGNTIYF
-	TRBV10-3	TRBJ1-1	TRBD1	TGTGCCATCACGGGACAGGGAGATACTGAAGCTTTCTTT	CAITGQGDTEAFF
once	TRBV4-3	TRBJ2-1	-	TGCGCCAGCAGCCAAGAGGTCGGGTCGCTCTACAATGAGCAGTTCTTC	CASSQEVGSLYNEQFF
-	TRBV7-2	TRBJ1-1	TRBD1	TGTGCCAGCAGCTTCACAGGGGGCGCGGGGACTGAAGCTTTCTTT	CASSFTGGAGTEAFF
-	TRBV7-9	TRBJ2-5	-	TGTGCCAGCAGCCTGTCGACAGACCAAGAGACCCAGTACTTC	CASSLSTDQETQYF
-	TRBV21-1	TRBJ2-7	-	TGTGCCGCCGACGCCGGGGGGAGCTCCTACGAGCAGTACTTC	CAADAGGSSYEQYF
-	TRBV5-4	TRBJ2-3	-	TGTGCCAGCAGGAAAACAGGGTCAGATACGCAGTATTTT	CASRKTGSDTQYF
-	TRBV18	TRBJ1-2	-	TGTGCCAGCTCACCATCGGTCACAGCCCGAAACTATGGCTACACCTTC	CASSPSVTARNYGYTF
-	TRBV4-2	TRBJ2-7	TRBD2	TGTGCCAGCAGCCAAGTTGGGGAGGGATACGAGCAGTACTTC	CASSQVGEGYEQYF
-	TRBV28	TRBJ1-1	-	TGTGCCAGCAGCCCGGCACTAAGGGGGTGGAACACTGAAGCTTTCTTT	CASSPALRGWNTEAFF
-	TRBV3-1/TRBV3-2	TRBJ1-2	-	TGTGCCAGCAGCACCAGGGGATTCTATGGCTACACCTTC	CASSTRGFYGYTF
-	TRBV24-1	TRBJ1-2	TRBD1	TGTGCCACCAGTGATCGGGGACAGGGGGATGGCTACACCTTC	CATSDRGQGDGYTF
-	TRBV19	TRBJ1-4	-	TGTGCCAGTAGTACAGTGACAACTAATGAAAAACTGTTTTTT	CASSTVTTNEKLFF
-	TRBV28	TRBJ2-2	-	TGTGCCAGCAGTTTTCGTAGAGTCGCGAACACCGGGGAGCTGTTTTTT	CASSFRRVANTGELFF
-	TRBV3-1/TRBV3-2	TRBJ2-2	TRBD2	TGTGCCAGCAGCCGAGCCCTACTTGGCGGGAGGCCGGACACCGGGGAGCTGTTTTTT	CASSRALLGGRPDTGELFF
-	TRBV4-2	TRBJ2-3	TRBD2	TGTGCCAGCAGCCGCGACGGTACCAACGGGGGGGCAGGAGATACGCAGTATTTT	CASSRDGTNGGAGDTQYF